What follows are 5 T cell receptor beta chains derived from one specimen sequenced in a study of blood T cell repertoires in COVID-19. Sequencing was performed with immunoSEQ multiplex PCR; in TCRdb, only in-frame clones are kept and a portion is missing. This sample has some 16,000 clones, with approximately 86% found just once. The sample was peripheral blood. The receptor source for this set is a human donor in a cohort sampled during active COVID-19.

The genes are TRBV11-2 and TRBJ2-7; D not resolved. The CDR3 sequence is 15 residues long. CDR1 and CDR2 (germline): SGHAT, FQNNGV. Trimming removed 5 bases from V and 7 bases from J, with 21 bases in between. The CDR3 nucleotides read TGTGCCAGCAGCCTGCTATTGGCGGCACCCGAGGAGCAGTACTTC. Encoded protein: CASSLLLAAPEEQYF.

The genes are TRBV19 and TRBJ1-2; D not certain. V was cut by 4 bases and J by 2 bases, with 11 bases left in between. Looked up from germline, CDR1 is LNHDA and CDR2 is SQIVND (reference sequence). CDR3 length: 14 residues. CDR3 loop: CASSTGPVNYGYTF. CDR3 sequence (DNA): TGTGCCAGTAGTACTGGGCCGGTAAACTATGGCTACACCTTC. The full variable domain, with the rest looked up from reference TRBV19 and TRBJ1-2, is DGGITQSPKYLFRKEGQNVTLSCEQNLNHDAMYWYRQDPGQGLRLIYYSQIVNDFQKGDIAEGYSVSREKKESFPLTVTSAQKNPTAFYLCASSTGPVNYGYTFGSGTRLTVV.

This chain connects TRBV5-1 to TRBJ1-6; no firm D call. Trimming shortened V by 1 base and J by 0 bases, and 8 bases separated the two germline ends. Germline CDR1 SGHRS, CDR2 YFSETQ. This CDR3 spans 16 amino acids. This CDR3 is CASSLKESSYNSPLHF. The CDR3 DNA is TGCGCCAGCAGCTTGAAGGAGAGCTCCTATAATTCACCCCTCCACTTT. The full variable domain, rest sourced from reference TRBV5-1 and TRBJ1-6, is KAGVTQTPRYLIKTRGQQVTLSCSPISGHRSVSWYQQTPGQGLQFLFEYFSETQRNKGNFPGRFSGRQFSNSRSEMNVSTLELGDSALYLCASSLKESSYNSPLHFGNGTRLTVT.

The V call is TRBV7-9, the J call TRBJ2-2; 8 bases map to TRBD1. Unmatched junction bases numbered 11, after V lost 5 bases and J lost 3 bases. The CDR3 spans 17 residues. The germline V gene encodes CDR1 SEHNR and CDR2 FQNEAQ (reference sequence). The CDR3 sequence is CASSHAGQGGDTGELFF. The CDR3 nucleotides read TGTGCCAGCAGCCACGCCGGACAGGGAGGAGACACCGGGGAGCTGTTTTTT.

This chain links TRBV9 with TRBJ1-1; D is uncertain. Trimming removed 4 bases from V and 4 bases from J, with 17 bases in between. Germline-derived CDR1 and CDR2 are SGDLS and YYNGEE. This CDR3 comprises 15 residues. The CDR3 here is CASSPRPERVTEAFF. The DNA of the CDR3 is TGTGCCAGCAGCCCCCGGCCCGAACGGGTCACTGAAGCTTTCTTT.